One sample yielded the 10 T cell receptor beta chains listed below, sequenced in a study of neurological immune-mediated disorders. TCRdb reprocessed the 5' RACE reads with MiXCR, giving one entry per CDR3 protein. The repertoire has roughly 75,000 distinct CDR3 sequences, approximately 15% of them found once; the top ten carry around 4.3%. Time point given: longitudinal time-point 1 (baseline). Sequencing was carried out using PBMCs. These TCRs come from a female donor with HTLV-1-associated myelopathy (HAM/TSP).

This clonotype was counted at least ten times. This chain connects TRBV5-1 to TRBJ2-3; 8 bases fit TRBD1. Trimming at V came to 2 bases and at J to 1 base, leaving 3 bases not matched to a gene. Germline V gene sequence: CDR1 SGHRS, CDR2 YFSETQ. The CDR3 has 15 residues. This CDR3 reads CASSFQGAGTDTQYF. In DNA, the CDR3 is TGCGCCAGCAGCTTCCAGGGGGCAGGCACAGATACGCAGTATTTT.

At least ten counts were recorded for this clonotype. The V gene is TRBV28, the J gene TRBJ1-2; 9 bases align to TRBD1. Germline values: CDR1 MDHEN, CDR2 SYDVKM. This CDR3 has 14 residues. Trimming took 6 bases from V and 8 from J; bases not matched to a gene: 10. The CDR3 protein is CASRNRGRVEGYTF. The CDR3 nucleotides are TGTGCCAGCAGAAACAGGGGGCGTGTGGAAGGCTACACCTTC.

This clonotype has at least ten counts. As DNA, the CDR3 is TGTGCCAGCAGTTTAAGCAGACGCACAGATACGCAGTATTTT. It specifies CASSLSRRTDTQYF. V usage is TRBV12-3 or TRBV12-4 and J usage is TRBJ2-3; no firm D call. V dropped 2 bases and J dropped 1 base, with 7 bases sitting between them. CDR3 length: 14 residues.

This clonotype was recorded at least ten times. The chain couples TRBV4-1 to TRBJ2-7; no clear D gene. This CDR3 is 13 amino acids long. CDR1 is MGHRA, CDR2 YSYEKL, per germline. V dropped 1 base and J dropped 2 bases, with 6 bases sitting between them. This chain's CDR3 is CASSQGWAYEQYF. CDR3 coding DNA: TGCGCCAGCAGCCAAGGATGGGCCTACGAGCAGTACTTC.

At least ten counts were recorded for this clonotype. This chain connects TRBV7-8 to TRBJ1-6, with D uncertain. The V gene's germline CDR1 is SGHVS and CDR2 FQNEAQ. The CDR3 consists of 14 residues. Trimming removed 5 bases from V and 7 bases from J, with 12 bases in between. CDR3 in amino acids: CASSAGLSNSPLHF. CDR3 bases: TGTGCCAGCAGCGCCGGACTGTCCAATTCACCCCTCCACTTT.

This clonotype turned up a few times. The V call is TRBV12-3 or TRBV12-4, the J call TRBJ2-1; D unresolved. The CDR3 loop spans 11 amino acids. V was clipped by 5 bases and J by 7 bases, with 6 bases between them. The CDR3 here is CASSARNEQFF. The CDR3 coding sequence is TGTGCCAGCAGTGCAAGGAATGAGCAGTTCTTC.

Worth noting for this clonotype: It may be a read error: a sequence one base away is much more abundant. The chain joins TRBV5-1 to TRBJ1-1, with 7 nucleotides matching TRBD1. V lost 5 bases, J lost 10 bases, and 8 bases stayed unmatched. This CDR3 spans 12 amino acids. The V gene's germline CDR1 is SGHRS and CDR2 YFSETQ. CDR3 sequence reads: CASRDTGEGAFF. Here the CDR3 DNA reads TGCGCCAGCAGGGATACAGGGGAGGGAGCTTTCTTT. Filled out from reference TRBV5-1 and TRBJ1-1, the complete variable domain reads KAGVTQTPRYLIKTRGQQVTLSCSPISGHRSVSWYQQTPGQGLQFLFEYFSETQRNKGNFPGRFSGRQFSNSRSEMNVSTLELGDSALYLCASRDTGEGAFFGQGTRLTVV.

The chain joins TRBV5-4 to TRBJ1-2, with 11 bases identical to TRBD1. Germline CDR1 reads SGHNT; CDR2 reads YYREEE (reference sequence). Trimming took 3 bases from V and 4 from J; bases not matched to a gene: 5. There are 15 residues in the CDR3. Written as DNA, the CDR3 is TGTGCCAGCAGCTGGGGACAGGGGGTTCTCTATGGCTACACCTTC. Amino acids: CASSWGQGVLYGYTF.

This clonotype has a count of ten or more. The V call is TRBV7-2, the J call TRBJ2-7; 7 nucleotides match TRBD1. In germline, CDR1 is SGHTA, CDR2 FQGNSA. Trimming cost V 4 bases and J 7 bases; bases outside gene matches: 7. The CDR3 sequence is 13 residues long. CDR3 DNA: TGTGCCAGCAGCTCGACAGGGTTCAGGGAGCAGTACTTC. Protein sequence: CASSSTGFREQYF.

Ten or more counts support this clonotype. V usage is TRBV11-1 and J usage is TRBJ2-5; tentatively, D is TRBD1 or TRBD2 (6 bases each). With 5 bases removed from V and 4 bases from J, the gap between germline ends came to 17 bases. This CDR3 region has 15 residues. From germline, CDR1 is SGHAT and CDR2 FQDESV (reference sequence). The DNA of the CDR3 is TGTGCCAGCAGCATAACAAGGGGGGCAGGAGAGACCCAGTACTTC. Its translation: CASSITRGAGETQYF. Complete variable domain (other parts from reference TRBV11-1 and TRBJ2-5): EAEVAQSPRYKITEKSQAVAFWCDPISGHATLYWYRQILGQGPELLVQFQDESVVDDSQLPKDRFSAERLKGVDSTLKIQPAELGDSAMYLCASSITRGAGETQYFGPGTRLLVL.